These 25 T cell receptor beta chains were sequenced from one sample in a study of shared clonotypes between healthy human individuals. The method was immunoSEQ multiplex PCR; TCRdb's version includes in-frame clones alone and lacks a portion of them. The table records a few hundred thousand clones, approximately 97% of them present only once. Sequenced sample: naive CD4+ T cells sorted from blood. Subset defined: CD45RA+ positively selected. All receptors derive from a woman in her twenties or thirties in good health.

This chain's CDR3 is CASTPGGGSYNEQFF. In nucleotides, the CDR3 is TGTGCCAGTACCCCAGGGGGCGGGAGTTACAATGAGCAGTTCTTC. The V gene is TRBV19, the J gene TRBJ2-1, with D possibly being TRBD1 (8 bases). This CDR3 contains 15 residues. V was clipped by 7 bases and J by 4 bases, with 17 bases between them. The germline CDR1 and CDR2 sequences are LNHDA and SQIVND (reference sequence).

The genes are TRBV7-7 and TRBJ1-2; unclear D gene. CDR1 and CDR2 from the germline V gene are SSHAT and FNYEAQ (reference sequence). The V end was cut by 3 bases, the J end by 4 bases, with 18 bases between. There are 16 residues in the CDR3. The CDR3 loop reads CASSFHTNRKTYGYTF. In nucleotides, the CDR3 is TGTGCCAGCAGCTTTCACACTAACCGAAAGACCTATGGCTACACCTTC.

The CDR3 region has the DNA TGTGCCACCAGCAGGGGACTAGCGGGAGGGCCAGGGCAGTACTTC. Encoded protein: CATSRGLAGGPGQYF. The chain links TRBV15 to TRBJ2-7, with 16 bases fitting TRBD2. With V trimmed by 3 bases and J by 9 bases, 5 bases remained unmatched. Germline-derived CDR1 and CDR2 are LNHNV and YYDKDF (reference sequence). The CDR3 spans 15 residues. The entire variable domain, with the rest obtained from reference TRBV15 and TRBJ2-7, is as follows: DAMVIQNPRYQVTQFGKPVTLSCSQTLNHNVMYWYQQKSSQAPKLLFHYYDKDFNNEADTPDNFQSRRPNTSFCFLDIRSPGLGDTAMYLCATSRGLAGGPGQYFGPGTRLTVT.

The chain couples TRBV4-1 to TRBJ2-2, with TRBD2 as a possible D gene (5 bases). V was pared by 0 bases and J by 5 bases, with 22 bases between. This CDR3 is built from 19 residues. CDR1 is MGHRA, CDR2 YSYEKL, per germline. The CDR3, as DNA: TGCGCCAGCAGCCAAGAATTGGTTCGCGGGCTAGTGGGAACCGGGGAGCTGTTTTTT. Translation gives CASSQELVRGLVGTGELFF.

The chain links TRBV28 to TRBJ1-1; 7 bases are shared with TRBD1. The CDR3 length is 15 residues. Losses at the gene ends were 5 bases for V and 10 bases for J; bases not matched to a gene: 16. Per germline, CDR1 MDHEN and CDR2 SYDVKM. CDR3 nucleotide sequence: TGTGCCAGCAGTAGTAGTCAGGGGGTGAGGTTCGCAGCTTTCTTT. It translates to CASSSSQGVRFAAFF.

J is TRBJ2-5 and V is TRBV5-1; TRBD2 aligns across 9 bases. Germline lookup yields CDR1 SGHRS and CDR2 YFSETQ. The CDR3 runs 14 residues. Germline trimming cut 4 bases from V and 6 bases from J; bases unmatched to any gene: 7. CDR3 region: CASSLSGSGKTQYF. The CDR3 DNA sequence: TGCGCCAGCAGCCTTAGCGGGAGCGGGAAGACCCAGTACTTC.

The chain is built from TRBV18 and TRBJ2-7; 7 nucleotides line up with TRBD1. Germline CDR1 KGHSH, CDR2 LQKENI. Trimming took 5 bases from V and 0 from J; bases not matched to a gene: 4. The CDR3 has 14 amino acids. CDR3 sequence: CASSSGTDSYEQYF. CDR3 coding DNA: TGTGCCAGCTCATCCGGGACAGACTCCTACGAGCAGTACTTC.

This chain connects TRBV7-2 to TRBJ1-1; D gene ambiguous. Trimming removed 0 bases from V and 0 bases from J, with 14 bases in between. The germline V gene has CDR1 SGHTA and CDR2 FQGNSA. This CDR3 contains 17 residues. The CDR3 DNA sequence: TGTGCCAGCAGCTTAGCTGGTCGGAGTAGGCTGAACACTGAAGCTTTCTTT. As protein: CASSLAGRSRLNTEAFF.

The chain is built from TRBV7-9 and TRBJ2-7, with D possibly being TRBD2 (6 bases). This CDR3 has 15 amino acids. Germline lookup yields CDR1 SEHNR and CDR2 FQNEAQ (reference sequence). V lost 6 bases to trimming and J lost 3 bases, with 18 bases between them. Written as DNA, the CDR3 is TGTGCCAGCAGGCCGGCGGGGATAGCAGTCTACGAGCAGTACTTC. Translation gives CASRPAGIAVYEQYF.

The CDR3 DNA follows: TGTGCCAGCAGCACGTCGCTGCCGACAGGGAGGGAAAAACTGTTTTTT. It encodes CASSTSLPTGREKLFF. The chain combines TRBV7-9 with TRBJ1-4, with 7 bases that match TRBD1. V was clipped by 5 bases and J by 8 bases; unmatched bases: 14. The CDR3 sequence is 16 residues long. Germline V gene data show CDR1 as SEHNR and CDR2 as FQNEAQ (reference sequence).

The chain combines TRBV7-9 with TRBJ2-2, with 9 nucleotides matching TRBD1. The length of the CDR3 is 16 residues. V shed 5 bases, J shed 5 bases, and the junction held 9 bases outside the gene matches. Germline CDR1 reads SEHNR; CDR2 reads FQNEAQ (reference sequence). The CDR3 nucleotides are TGTGCCAGCAGCACAGGGTCCGGGACAGGGACCGGGGAGCTGTTTTTT. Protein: CASSTGSGTGTGELFF.

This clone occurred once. Written as DNA, the CDR3 is TGTGCCAGCACTCCCCTTCGGGGACAGGGGGCAGGCGGGACCGGGGAGCTGTTTTTT. This sequence encodes CASTPLRGQGAGGTGELFF. V is TRBV27 and J is TRBJ2-2; 12 nucleotides line up with TRBD1. This CDR3 contains 19 residues. Trimming took 7 bases from V and 5 from J; bases not matched to a gene: 17. Looked up from germline, CDR1 is MNHEY and CDR2 is SMNVEV (reference sequence).

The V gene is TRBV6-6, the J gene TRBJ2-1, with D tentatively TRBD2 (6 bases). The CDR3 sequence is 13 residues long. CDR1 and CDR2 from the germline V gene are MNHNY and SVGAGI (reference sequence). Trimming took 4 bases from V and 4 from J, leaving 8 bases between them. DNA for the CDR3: TGTGCCAGCAGTTCCGGGACTTACAATGAGCAGTTCTTC. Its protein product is CASSSGTYNEQFF.

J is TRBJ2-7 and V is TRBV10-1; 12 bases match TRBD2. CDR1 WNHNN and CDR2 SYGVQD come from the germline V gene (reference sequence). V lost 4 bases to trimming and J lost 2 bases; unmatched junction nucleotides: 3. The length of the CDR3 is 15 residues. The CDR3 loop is CASSGRTSGTYEQYF. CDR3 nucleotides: TGCGCCAGCAGTGGACGGACTAGCGGGACCTACGAGCAGTACTTC.

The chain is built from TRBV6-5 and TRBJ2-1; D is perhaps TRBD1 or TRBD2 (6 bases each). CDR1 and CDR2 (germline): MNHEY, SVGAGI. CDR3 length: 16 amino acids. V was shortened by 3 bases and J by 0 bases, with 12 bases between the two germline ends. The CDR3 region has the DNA TGTGCCAGCAGTTATTCGGGGGCTCACTCCTACAATGAGCAGTTCTTC. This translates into CASSYSGAHSYNEQFF.

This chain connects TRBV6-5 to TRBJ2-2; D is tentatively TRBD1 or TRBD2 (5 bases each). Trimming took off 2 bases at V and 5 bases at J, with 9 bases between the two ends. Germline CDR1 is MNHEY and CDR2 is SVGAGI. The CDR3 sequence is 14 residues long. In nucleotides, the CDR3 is TGTGCCAGCAGTTACGATGAGGGGACCGGGGAGCTGTTTTTT. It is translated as CASSYDEGTGELFF.

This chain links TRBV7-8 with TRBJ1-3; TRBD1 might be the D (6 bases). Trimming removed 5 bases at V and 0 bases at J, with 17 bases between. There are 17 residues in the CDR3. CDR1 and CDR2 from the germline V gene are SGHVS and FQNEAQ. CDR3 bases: TGTGCCAGCAGCCTACAGAACAGGGCCTCCTCTGGAAACACCATATATTTT. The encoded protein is CASSLQNRASSGNTIYF.

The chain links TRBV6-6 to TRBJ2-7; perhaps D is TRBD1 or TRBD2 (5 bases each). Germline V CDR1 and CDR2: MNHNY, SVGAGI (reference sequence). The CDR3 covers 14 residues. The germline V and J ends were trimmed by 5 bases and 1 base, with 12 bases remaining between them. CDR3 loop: CASSGGTLSYEQYF. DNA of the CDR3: TGTGCCAGCAGTGGTGGGACGCTTTCCTACGAGCAGTACTTC.

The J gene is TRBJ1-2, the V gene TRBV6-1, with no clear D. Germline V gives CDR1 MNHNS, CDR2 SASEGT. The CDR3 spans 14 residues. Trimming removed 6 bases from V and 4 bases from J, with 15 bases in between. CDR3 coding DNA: TGTGCCAGCAGCTTGATGGGGTCTCGCTATGGCTACACCTTC. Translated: CASSLMGSRYGYTF.

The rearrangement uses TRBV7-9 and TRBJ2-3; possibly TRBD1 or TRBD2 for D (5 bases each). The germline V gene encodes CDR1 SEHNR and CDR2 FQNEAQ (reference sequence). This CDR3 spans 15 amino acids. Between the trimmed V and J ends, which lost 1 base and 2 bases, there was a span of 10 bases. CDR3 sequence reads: CASSLGDRATDTQYF. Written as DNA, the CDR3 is TGTGCCAGCAGCTTAGGGGACCGCGCCACAGATACGCAGTATTTT. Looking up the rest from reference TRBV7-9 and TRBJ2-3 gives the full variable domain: DTGVSQNPRHKITKRGQNVTFRCDPISEHNRLYWYRQTLGQGPEFLTYFQNEAQLEKSRLLSDRFSAERPKGSFSTLEIQRTEQGDSAMYLCASSLGDRATDTQYFGPGTRLTVL.

CDR3 region: CASSMSGGRAAETQYF. CDR3 coding DNA: TGTGCCAGTAGTATGTCTGGCGGGAGGGCCGCGGAGACCCAGTACTTC. The rearrangement uses TRBV19 and TRBJ2-5; 9 nucleotides match TRBD2. Per the germline V gene, CDR1 is LNHDA and CDR2 is SQIVND (reference sequence). The CDR3 totals 16 residues. With V trimmed by 3 bases and J by 5 bases, 10 bases remained unmatched.

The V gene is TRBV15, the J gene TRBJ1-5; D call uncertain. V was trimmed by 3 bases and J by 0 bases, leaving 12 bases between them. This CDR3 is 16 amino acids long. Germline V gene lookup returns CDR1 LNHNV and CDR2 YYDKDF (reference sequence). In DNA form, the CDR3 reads TGTGCCACCAGCAGTCTTCGGGGAGATAGCAATCAGCCCCAGCATTTT. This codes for CATSSLRGDSNQPQHF.

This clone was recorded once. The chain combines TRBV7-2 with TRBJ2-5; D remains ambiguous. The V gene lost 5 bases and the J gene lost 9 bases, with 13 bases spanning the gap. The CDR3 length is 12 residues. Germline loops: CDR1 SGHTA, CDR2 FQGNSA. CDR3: CASSLNSGAQYF. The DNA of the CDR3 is TGTGCCAGCAGCCTCAATAGTGGAGCCCAGTACTTC.

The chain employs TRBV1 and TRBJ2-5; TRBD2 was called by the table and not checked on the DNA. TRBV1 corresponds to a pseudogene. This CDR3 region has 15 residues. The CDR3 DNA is TGCACCAGCAGCAAGCGGGAGAAGGGACAAGAGACCCAGTACTTC. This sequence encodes CTSSKREKGQETQYF.

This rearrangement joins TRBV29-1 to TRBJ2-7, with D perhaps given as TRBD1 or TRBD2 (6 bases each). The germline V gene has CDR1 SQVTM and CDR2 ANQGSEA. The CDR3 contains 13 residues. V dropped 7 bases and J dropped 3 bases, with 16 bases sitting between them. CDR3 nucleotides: TGCAGCGCCGGAGGGGGGCTTAGCTACGAGCAGTACTTC. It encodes CSAGGGLSYEQYF.